This note documents a single T cell receptor beta chain sequence. Its antigen is undetermined. These data come from a study of cytomegalovirus exposure and HLA in healthy donors. The study's findings and limits: Upon later analysis, HLA-associated TCR beta chains proved more clonally expanded than other, equally common chains. Later on, an analysis tied 15,000 or so TCR beta sequences to HLA alleles at 0.05 false discovery rate. TCR beta chain V- and J-gene trimming was linked, in a later analysis, to a missense variant in DCLRE1C.

Primers included in the PCR were 60 Vbeta and 13 Jbeta primers. The data were produced by immunoSEQ multiplex PCR, yet TCRdb's version contains in-frame clones alone and is incomplete. This table has some 200,000 clones, around four fifths appearing once. This TCR came from a woman in her fifties or sixties in good health and CMV-seropositive. Sample: PBMCs.

CDR3 nucleotides: TGTGCCAGCAGTGGGGGGTTCGGGGGCTACACCTTC. Protein product: CASSGGFGGYTF. The chain joins TRBV27 to TRBJ1-2; a possible D gene is TRBD1 (5 bases). This CDR3 is built from 12 residues. Per germline, CDR1 MNHEY and CDR2 SMNVEV (reference sequence). V shed 5 bases and J shed 8 bases, with 12 bases lying between them.